This TCR beta chain was obtained from a study of technical replicates of blood from several donors. In its sample, this clone was seen once. Method: immunoSEQ multiplex PCR; TCRdb's copy keeps in-frame clones and lacks some. The data contain roughly 67,000 clones, roughly 98% of them singletons. This CDR3 has 16 amino acids. Germline CDR1 is MDHEN and CDR2 is SYDVKM. J was trimmed by 4 bases and V by 7 bases; bases with no gene match: 12. The V gene is TRBV28, the J gene TRBJ1-4; 7 nucleotides align to TRBD1. The source is a human donor in good health. Sequencing was carried out using T cells isolated from PBMCs. In DNA, the CDR3 is TGTGCCAGCAAGAAGGGGATGACAGGGTATAATGAAAAACTGTTTTTT. It encodes CASKKGMTGYNEKLFF. The variable domain in full, with the rest retrieved from reference TRBV28 and TRBJ1-4, is DVKVTQSSRYLVKRTGEKVFLECVQDMDHENMFWYRQDPGLGLRLIYFSYDVKMKEKGDIPEGYSVSREKKERFSLILESASTNQTSMYLCASKKGMTGYNEKLFFGSGTQLSVL.